This T cell receptor beta chain stems from a study of T cells in localized non-small cell lung cancer. CDR1 and CDR2 from the germline V gene are SGDLS and YYNGEE. CDR3 length: 14 amino acids. Trimming shortened V by 0 bases and J by 4 bases, and 10 bases separated the two germline ends. Points from the study as a whole: Uninvolved adjacent lung had the highest recorded T cell clonality, with tumor below it. Sequencing, confined to only one tumor region, leaves heterogeneity possible. Higher T cell density in the blood was associated with longer overall survival, whereas higher adjacent-lung clonality associated with shorter survival. Paired adjacent lung recovered a median approximately 57 of the top 100 tumor clones.

Generated by immunoSEQ multiplex PCR, the TCRdb table keeps only in-frame clones and is missing some. The sample yields more than 30,000 clones, 88% seen once. On this clone itself: What it binds is unknown.

This sequence was found in a woman aged 40-70 years with stage III lung adenocarcinoma. This specimen was peripheral blood mononuclear cells, taken before any cancer treatment. This chain links TRBV9 with TRBJ1-1; D ambiguous. CDR3 protein: CASSVDGGSTEAFF. CDR3 bases: TGTGCCAGCAGCGTAGATGGAGGGAGCACTGAAGCTTTCTTT.